The T cell receptor (beta chain) described here comes from a study of neurological immune-mediated disorders. The output of every sequencing run exceeded 170 million TCR-beta sequences, derived from 15-18 subjects. TCRdb redid the calling of the 5' RACE reads with MiXCR, one entry per CDR3 protein. This sample has 77,000 or so distinct CDR3 sequences, with roughly 9.9% found just once. V shed 6 bases and J 3 bases; nucleotides not matched to a gene: 10. The germline V gene encodes CDR1 SQVTM and CDR2 ANQGSEA. This CDR3 spans 14 amino acids. This clonotype has at least ten counts. The antigen is undetermined. Study results and caveats: No CDR3 amino acid sequences were shared by expanded clones across subjects, suggesting private repertoires in all groups. The most TCR clonal expansion was seen in HTLV-1-associated myelopathy, and the least was seen in multiple sclerosis, which fell below healthy controls.

The clonotype comes from a man aged 45-65 years in good health. The chain uses TRBV29-1 and TRBJ1-2; 7 positions match TRBD1. The specimen was PBMCs. The chain's CDR3 is CSVQNRGLDYGYTF. The CDR3 DNA follows: TGCAGCGTACAAAACAGGGGTCTAGACTATGGCTACACCTTC.